The clone carrying this TCR beta chain came up once. The germline V gene has CDR1 LGHNA and CDR2 YSLEER. The CDR3 length is 17 residues. V was clipped by 0 bases and J by 4 bases, with 17 bases between them. This record comes from a study of blood T cell repertoires in COVID-19. About the study: Samples taken during acute and convalescent COVID-19 were collected in the United States, Italy and Spain.

Repertoires were generated with immunoSEQ multiplex PCR, while TCRdb's copy carries only in-frame clones and drops some. The sample includes 100,000 or so clones, roughly nine tenths of them seen just once. The source is a man aged 50-60 years with acute or convalescent COVID-19. V gene TRBV4-3 combines with J gene TRBJ2-3; TRBD1 might be the D (5 bases). The sample taken for sequencing was peripheral blood. The CDR3, as DNA: TGCGCCAGCAGCCAAGATTACCAGGGAATGAGGCCAGATACGCAGTATTTT. It yields the protein CASSQDYQGMRPDTQYF.